This is a list of T cell receptor beta chains from one sample in a study of blood T cell repertoires in COVID-19. Clones were read by immunoSEQ multiplex PCR, and TCRdb kept only the in-frame ones, dropping some. The data hold around 210,000 clones, with around nine tenths observed a single time. Sequencing was done on a sample of peripheral blood. The receptors stem from a man aged 18 to 30 with active or convalescent COVID-19. The CDR3 runs from the conserved cysteine through the conserved F or W. D genes are given only for firm matches. Clone size is stated in some rows and not others, as once, few, many or a class when expanded.

j_gene,v_gene,abundance,d_gene,CDR3aa,CDR3nt
TRBJ2-7,TRBV28,NA,NA,CASSLVGGNYEQYF,TGTGCCAGCAGTTTAGTCGGCGGGAACTACGAGCAGTACTTC
TRBJ2-1,TRBV5-1,NA,TRBD2,CASSLVGGGNEQFF,TGCGCCAGCAGCTTAGTCGGCGGGGGCAATGAGCAGTTCTTC
TRBJ1-5,TRBV27,once,NA,CASSFQTGVDQPQHF,TGTGCCAGCAGCTTCCAGACGGGGGTGGACCAGCCCCAGCATTTT
TRBJ1-3,TRBV19,NA,NA,CASSGVSGNTIYF,TGTGCCAGTAGCGGGGTCTCTGGAAACACCATATATTTT
TRBJ1-2,TRBV7-9,NA,TRBD1,CASSPTQGGGYTF,TGTGCCAGCAGCCCGACACAGGGGGGTGGCTACACCTTC
TRBJ2-3,TRBV18,NA,NA,CASSPPIPLWPDTQYF,TGTGCCAGCTCACCACCCATCCCCCTTTGGCCAGATACGCAGTATTTT
TRBJ1-3,TRBV7-6,NA,NA,CASSLRTEDTIYF,TGTGCCAGCAGCTTGAGGACGGAGGACACCATATATTTT
TRBJ2-2,TRBV11-1,NA,TRBD1,CASREGTGGIRELFF,TGTGCCAGCAGAGAAGGGACAGGGGGGATCAGGGAGCTGTTTTTT
TRBJ1-1,TRBV27,few,NA,CASSSVNTEAFF,TGTGCCAGCAGTTCCGTGAACACTGAAGCTTTCTTT
TRBJ1-2,TRBV4-3,NA,NA,CASSQDRAYGYTF,TGCGCCAGCAGCCAAGACAGGGCATATGGCTACACCTTC
TRBJ2-7,TRBV4-2,few,NA,CASSQDSDTLTYEQYF,TGTGCCAGCAGCCAAGATTCGGACACCTTAACCTACGAGCAGTACTTC
TRBJ1-5,TRBV19,NA,NA,CASSMLTANQPQHF,TGTGCCAGTAGTATGTTGACAGCAAATCAGCCCCAGCATTTT
TRBJ2-2,TRBV11-2,NA,NA,CASSRTAITGELFF,TGTGCCAGCAGCAGGACAGCAATCACCGGGGAGCTGTTTTTT
TRBJ2-1,TRBV5-5,NA,TRBD2,CASSFPAGGSSYNEQFF,TGTGCCAGCAGCTTCCCGGCGGGAGGGAGCTCCTACAATGAGCAGTTCTTC
TRBJ1-1,TRBV30,NA,NA,CAWSQTEAFF,TGTGCCTGGAGTCAGACTGAAGCTTTCTTT
TRBJ1-5,TRBV15,NA,TRBD1,CATSRKGQGVNQPQHF,TGTGCCACCAGCAGAAAGGGACAGGGGGTCAATCAGCCCCAGCATTTT
TRBJ1-4,TRBV2,once,TRBD1,CASSGPGQVVGEKLFF,TGTGCCAGCAGCGGACCAGGACAGGTGGTCGGTGAAAAACTGTTTTTT
TRBJ2-1,TRBV4-2,NA,NA,CASSQDGRGNEQFF,TGTGCCAGCAGCCAAGATGGACGGGGCAATGAGCAGTTCTTC
TRBJ1-5,TRBV14,NA,TRBD1,CATPIPRDREDQPQHF,TGTGCCACCCCCATCCCCAGGGACAGGGAAGATCAGCCCCAGCATTTT
TRBJ2-5,TRBV9,NA,NA,CASSVRVGYKETQYF,TGTGCCAGCAGCGTAAGAGTCGGTTATAAAGAGACCCAGTACTTC
TRBJ2-3,TRBV4-1,NA,NA,CASSQGWGVADTQYF,TGCGCCAGCAGCCAGGGATGGGGGGTCGCAGATACGCAGTATTTT
TRBJ1-1,TRBV12-3/TRBV12-4,NA,TRBD1,CASSSRGPGAFF,TGTGCCAGCAGTAGCAGGGGGCCGGGGGCTTTCTTT
TRBJ1-5,TRBV27,NA,NA,CASGTDQPQHF,TGTGCCAGCGGTACGGATCAGCCCCAGCATTTT
TRBJ2-2,TRBV4-1,NA,TRBD2,CASSQELAGGPGELFF,TGCGCCAGCAGCCAAGAACTAGCGGGAGGGCCCGGGGAGCTGTTTTTT
TRBJ2-7,TRBV6-2/TRBV6-3,NA,NA,CASSYPTYEQYF,TGTGCCAGCAGTTACCCCACCTACGAGCAGTACTTC